This T cell receptor beta chain was obtained from a study of T cell changes during pregnancy in multiple sclerosis. J was trimmed by 5 bases and V by 7 bases; bases with no gene match: 7. This CDR3 is 13 amino acids long. The V gene's germline CDR1 is MNHEY and CDR2 SVGAGI. Sequenced by immunoSEQ multiplex PCR; TCRdb stores in-frame clones only, minus some. In the table there are 45,000 to 55,000 clones, around 90% of which are singletons. This chain connects TRBV6-5 to TRBJ2-5; 7 positions match TRBD1. The sequence derives from a female donor with multiple sclerosis, enrolled in a pregnancy study. The starting material was CD4+ T cells from peripheral blood mononuclear cells, obtained in the second trimester of pregnancy. The CDR3 region is CASNRGRWETQYF. DNA of the CDR3: TGTGCCAGCAATAGGGGGCGCTGGGAGACCCAGTACTTC.